Listed here are 32 T cell receptor beta chains from one sample, sequenced in a study of neurological immune-mediated disorders. Indicated time point: longitudinal time-point 1 (baseline). MiXCR, run by TCRdb on the 5' RACE reads, gives a single entry per CDR3 protein. The sample carries 50,000 to 70,000 distinct CDR3 sequences, approximately 12% recorded once. Sequences were obtained from PBMCs. The receptor set was obtained from a male donor with HTLV-1-associated myelopathy (HAM/TSP).

Many counts were recorded for this clonotype. This CDR3 is CASSQLSEDRYF. CDR3 coding DNA: TGTGCCAGCAGCCAATTATCAGAGGATCGGTACTTC. The V and J genes are TRBV3-1 and TRBJ2-7, with D unresolved. Per germline, CDR1 LGHDT and CDR2 YNNKEL (reference sequence). This CDR3 has 12 amino acids. The V and J ends lost 2 bases and 12 bases respectively, with 14 bases between them.

This clonotype was counted many times. CDR3 region: CASSELGLASGTYNEQFF. The DNA for the CDR3 is TGTGCCAGCAGTGAACTAGGTCTGGCTAGCGGTACGTACAATGAGCAGTTCTTC. The chain employs TRBV2 and TRBJ2-1; 7 nucleotides agree with TRBD2. Trimming removed 2 bases from V and 4 bases from J; junction bases left unmatched: 14. The CDR3 consists of 18 residues. Per the germline V gene, CDR1 is SNHLY and CDR2 is FYNNEI.

This clonotype was observed many times. The chain uses TRBV15 and TRBJ2-2; a possible D gene is TRBD2 (6 bases). The CDR3 consists of 17 residues. Germline V gene data show CDR1 as LNHNV and CDR2 as YYDKDF (reference sequence). V was cut by 0 bases and J by 2 bases, with 13 bases left in between. The CDR3 sequence is CATSRESPGLNTGELFF. CDR3 nucleotide sequence: TGTGCCACCAGCAGAGAAAGCCCGGGACTTAACACCGGGGAGCTGTTTTTT.

The rearrangement links TRBV27 to TRBJ2-2; 10 positions agree with TRBD2. V shed 6 bases and J 7 bases; nucleotides not matched to a gene: 23. Per germline, CDR1 MNHEY and CDR2 SMNVEV (reference sequence). The CDR3 is made up of 20 amino acids. As DNA, the CDR3 is TGTGCCAGCAGGCTTATCGAACTAGCGGGGACCCAAAGGGGCAACGGGGAGCTGTTTTTT. Its protein product is CASRLIELAGTQRGNGELFF.

In this sample, this clonotype turned up many times. The V gene is TRBV20-1, the J gene TRBJ2-1, with D perhaps TRBD1 (7 bases). The CDR3 is 13 amino acids. With 5 bases removed from V and 2 bases from J, the gap between germline ends came to 10 bases. The germline V gene encodes CDR1 DFQATT and CDR2 SNEGSKA (reference sequence). In nucleotides, the CDR3 is TGCAGTGCTCAGGGGGGCCCCTACAATGAGCAGTTCTTC. Protein: CSAQGGPYNEQFF.

This clonotype showed up many times. The junction and the germline gene differ at one end; a read error may be behind it. The rearrangement links TRBV12-3 or TRBV12-4 to TRBJ2-7; D is ambiguous. CDR3 length: 14 amino acids. The CDR3, as DNA: TGTGCCAGCAGCTTAGGTGGCAGGATTTACGAGCAGTACTTC. It codes for CASSLGGRIYEQYF.

This clonotype was seen at least ten times. The chain employs TRBV18 and TRBJ1-5, with D perhaps TRBD1 (5 bases). The CDR3 totals 16 residues. Trimming shortened V by 3 bases and J by 6 bases, and 18 bases separated the two germline ends. The germline gives CDR1 KGHSH, CDR2 LQKENI. Here the CDR3 reads CASSPGGRAGFQPQHF. The DNA for the CDR3 is TGTGCCAGCTCACCTGGGGGTCGGGCAGGGTTTCAGCCCCAGCATTTT.

This clonotype was seen many times. The chain employs TRBV29-1 and TRBJ1-4; no clear D gene. The germline CDR1 and CDR2 sequences are SQVTM and ANQGSEA. Trimming pared 4 bases from V and 8 bases from J, leaving 17 bases between. CDR3 length: 14 residues. This CDR3 reads CSVAPEPIGEKLFF. In DNA form, the CDR3 reads TGCAGCGTTGCGCCCGAACCCATCGGGGAAAAACTGTTTTTT. Based on the CDR3 plus reference TRBV29-1 and TRBJ1-4, the full variable domain is SAVISQKPSRDICQRGTSLTIQCQVDSQVTMMFWYRQQPGQSLTLIATANQGSEATYESGFVIDKFPISRPNLTFSTLTVSNMSPEDSSIYLCSVAPEPIGEKLFFGSGTQLSVL.

The chain is built from TRBV18 and TRBJ2-4, with a tentative D call TRBD1 (6 bases). The germline gives CDR1 KGHSH, CDR2 LQKENI. The CDR3 extends over 16 amino acids. Trimming cost V 2 bases and J 5 bases, with 16 bases left between them. The DNA for the CDR3 is TGTGCCAGCTCACCATGGGTCAGGGGAGAACAAAACATTCAGTACTTC. It encodes CASSPWVRGEQNIQYF.

In this sample, this clonotype turned up many times. CDR3 in amino acids: CASSLAGQLQETQYF. The CDR3 DNA reads TGCGCCAGCAGCTTGGCCGGACAGCTACAAGAGACCCAGTACTTC. J is TRBJ2-5 and V is TRBV5-1; a weak D match, TRBD1 (6 bases). Deletions cut 0 bases from V and 2 bases from J, with 11 bases between. The CDR3 sequence is 15 residues long. Germline V gene sequence: CDR1 SGHRS, CDR2 YFSETQ.

This clonotype was seen at least ten times. The V call is TRBV7-2, the J call TRBJ2-3, with D unresolved. Germline values: CDR1 SGHTA, CDR2 FQGNSA. Trimming cost V 1 base and J 5 bases, with 13 bases left between them. This CDR3 region has 15 residues. CDR3 bases: TGTGCCAGCAGCTTAGGTCCGGGCTCGGAAGATACGCAGTATTTT. Protein product: CASSLGPGSEDTQYF.

There are many counts of this clonotype. This chain uses TRBV5-1 with TRBJ2-3, with 15 positions matching TRBD2. CDR1 SGHRS and CDR2 YFSETQ come from the germline V gene. The CDR3 has 16 residues. Trimming at V came to 8 bases and at J to 3 bases, leaving 7 bases not matched to a gene. CDR3 loop: CASRPGLAGGTDTQYF. CDR3 DNA: TGCGCCAGTAGACCGGGACTAGCGGGGGGAACAGATACGCAGTATTTT.

Concerning this clonotype: Compared with germline, one end of the junction differs, possibly owing to a read error. The rearrangement uses TRBV7-2 and TRBJ1-2, with TRBD1 identical over 9 bases. This CDR3 is built from 15 residues. The germline gives CDR1 SGHTA, CDR2 FQGNSA. The CDR3 is CTNSASGTGSYGYTF. The CDR3 DNA reads TGTACCAACAGCGCCTCCGGGACAGGGAGTTATGGCTACACCTTC.

This clonotype was detected many times. V usage is TRBV5-1 and J usage is TRBJ2-3, with 13 bases matching TRBD2. The CDR3 spans 17 residues. Germline V gene sequence: CDR1 SGHRS, CDR2 YFSETQ. The ends lost 5 bases at V and 3 bases at J; junction bases unmatched: 9. Here the CDR3 DNA reads TGCGCCAGCAGTCTTGGACTAGCGGGGGCCGAAACAGATACGCAGTATTTT. Amino acid sequence: CASSLGLAGAETDTQYF.

This clonotype was found many times. The chain is built from TRBV5-1 and TRBJ2-1; the match to TRBD2 covers 7 bases. Per germline, CDR1 SGHRS and CDR2 YFSETQ. This CDR3 has 15 residues. Losses at the gene ends were 1 base for V and 1 base for J; bases not matched to a gene: 2. This CDR3 is CASSLLRGSYNEQFF. The CDR3 bases are TGCGCCAGCAGCTTGCTGCGGGGGTCCTACAATGAGCAGTTCTTC.

In its sample, this clonotype was seen many times. The chain recombines TRBV7-9 with TRBJ1-1, with D perhaps TRBD1 (6 bases). Germline CDR1 reads SEHNR; CDR2 reads FQNEAQ (reference sequence). The CDR3 runs to 13 residues. V was clipped by 8 bases and J by 4 bases, with 14 bases between them. The CDR3 coding sequence is TGTGCCAGCCTACAGGGAATAGGCACTGAAGCTTTCTTT. This translates into CASLQGIGTEAFF.

The gene calls are TRBV7-9 and TRBJ2-2; D gene unclear. CDR1 is SEHNR, CDR2 FQNEAQ, per germline (reference sequence). Trimming took 3 bases from V and 10 from J, leaving 18 bases between them. The CDR3 runs to 15 residues. The CDR3 here is CASSLSVAGTKELFF. The CDR3 region has the DNA TGTGCCAGCAGCTTGTCGGTGGCCGGTACCAAGGAGCTGTTTTTT.

This clonotype has at least ten counts. The CDR3 sequence is CSARDWGKSYEQYF. In DNA form, the CDR3 reads TGCAGTGCTAGAGATTGGGGCAAATCCTACGAGCAGTACTTC. The gene calls are TRBV20-1 and TRBJ2-7, with a weak D call TRBD1 (5 bases). The length of the CDR3 is 14 residues. Looked up from germline, CDR1 is DFQATT and CDR2 is SNEGSKA (reference sequence). Trimming stripped 0 bases from V and 1 base from J, with 10 bases between.

This clonotype was seen at least ten times. This sequence joins TRBV2 and TRBJ1-6, with a weak D call TRBD1 (5 bases). Germline V CDR1 and CDR2: SNHLY, FYNNEI. V was pared by 10 bases and J by 7 bases, with 14 bases between. The length of the CDR3 is 13 residues. CDR3 sequence: CATGTEKNSPLHF. The DNA for the CDR3 is TGTGCCACCGGGACGGAAAAAAATTCACCCCTCCACTTT.

This clonotype was found many times. The chain uses TRBV5-1 and TRBJ1-2; a possible D gene is TRBD1 (5 bases). CDR1 and CDR2 (germline): SGHRS, YFSETQ. V was shortened by 5 bases and J by 4 bases, with 18 bases between the two germline ends. This CDR3 spans 15 amino acids. CDR3 protein: CASRQSGTWSYGYTF. CDR3 nucleotide sequence: TGCGCCAGCAGACAGTCCGGGACTTGGAGCTATGGCTACACCTTC.

The table lists this clonotype with many counts. The CDR3 loop reads CASGGQRLQETQYF. The CDR3 DNA is TGTGCCAGCGGGGGACAGCGGCTACAAGAGACCCAGTACTTC. V is TRBV2 and J is TRBJ2-5, with 7 bases lining up with TRBD1. The CDR3 length is 14 residues. Germline lookup yields CDR1 SNHLY and CDR2 FYNNEI. With 8 bases clipped from V and 2 bases from J, the junction kept 8 bases outside the gene matches.

In this sample, this clonotype turned up many times. V usage is TRBV5-1 and J usage is TRBJ2-2; D may be TRBD2 (6 bases). The CDR3 has 16 residues. V shed 2 bases and J shed 1 base, with 12 bases lying between them. CDR1 and CDR2 (germline): SGHRS, YFSETQ. This chain's CDR3 is CASSLLGTLNTGELFF. In nucleotides, the CDR3 is TGCGCCAGCAGCTTACTCGGGACTTTGAACACCGGGGAGCTGTTTTTT.

This clonotype was counted many times. V is TRBV10-3 and J is TRBJ2-5; D possibly corresponds to TRBD2 (5 bases). The germline V gene encodes CDR1 ENHRY and CDR2 SYGVKD. The CDR3 has 13 amino acids. Trimming removed 10 bases from V and 2 bases from J, with 14 bases in between. The CDR3 nucleotides are TGTGCCACCCTCCGGGAAACACAAGAGACCCAGTACTTC. Protein: CATLRETQETQYF.

This clonotype was found many times. This CDR3 reads CASSQGPNQETQYF. The CDR3 DNA sequence: TGTGCCAGCAGCCAGGGGCCAAACCAAGAGACCCAGTACTTC. The J gene is TRBJ2-5, the V gene TRBV7-9, with D perhaps TRBD1 (6 bases). Trimming took 5 bases from V and 0 from J, leaving 10 bases between them. This CDR3 region has 14 residues. Germline V gives CDR1 SEHNR, CDR2 FQNEAQ (reference sequence).

As concerns this clonotype: A much more abundant neighbour one base away suggests this may be a read error. The chain has TRBV3-1 and TRBJ2-1; 7 nucleotides align to TRBD2. The J segment lost 4 bases and the V segment lost 5 bases, leaving 11 bases of the junction unmatched. Germline-derived CDR1 and CDR2 are LGHDT and YNNKEL (reference sequence). The CDR3 contains 16 residues. The CDR3 DNA sequence: TGTGCCAGCAGCTCAATACGAGCGGGGTTGTACAATGAGCAGTTCTTC. Protein sequence: CASSSIRAGLYNEQFF.

This clonotype came up many times. This chain uses TRBV12-3 or TRBV12-4 with TRBJ1-1, with D uncertain. The V gene lost 9 bases and the J gene lost 6 bases, with 14 bases spanning the gap. The CDR3 has 12 residues. CDR3 in DNA: TGTGCCAGTACAGCCCCCGGGCCTGAAGCTTTCTTT. Amino acids: CASTAPGPEAFF.

This clonotype was found many times. The chain combines TRBV15 with TRBJ1-2, with 8 bases identical to TRBD1. V was pared by 3 bases and J by 5 bases, with 8 bases of the junction left unmatched. The CDR3 contains 15 residues. The germline gives CDR1 LNHNV, CDR2 YYDKDF (reference sequence). CDR3 in amino acids: CATSRTGTGFYGYTF. As DNA, the CDR3 is TGTGCCACCAGCAGGACCGGGACAGGCTTTTATGGCTACACCTTC.

This clonotype was observed many times. This CDR3 is CASSVGAQPQHF. For the CDR3, the DNA is TGTGCCAGCAGTGTTGGGGCTCAGCCCCAGCATTTT. V usage is TRBV25-1 and J usage is TRBJ1-5; perhaps TRBD1 as D (5 bases). The CDR3 runs 12 residues. Germline CDR1 and CDR2: MGHDK and SYGVNS. V lost 4 bases, J lost 6 bases, and 7 bases lay in between.

This clonotype was counted ten times or more. V and J are TRBV4-3 and TRBJ1-2, with TRBD1 matching over 8 bases. The CDR3 sequence is 16 residues long. Losses at the gene ends were 0 bases for V and 8 bases for J; bases not matched to a gene: 11. Germline V lookup: CDR1 LGHNA, CDR2 YSLEER. The CDR3 is CASSQDRQNRGRGYTF. CDR3 in DNA: TGCGCCAGCAGCCAAGATCGACAGAACAGGGGGAGAGGCTACACCTTC.

This clonotype was seen many times. The genes are TRBV7-8 and TRBJ2-7; TRBD2 matches 11 bases. Germline-derived CDR1 and CDR2 are SGHVS and FQNEAQ. The CDR3 covers 16 residues. After removal of 8 bases from V and 0 bases from J, the junction contained 9 bases not matched to a gene. In DNA, the CDR3 is TGTGCCAGCGTTGGGGGACTAGCGGCACTCTCCTACGAGCAGTACTTC. Translating gives CASVGGLAALSYEQYF.

This clonotype has a count of ten or more. The chain combines TRBV20-1 with TRBJ2-4; 8 bases are a match to TRBD1. V dropped 1 base and J dropped 13; count of bases not matched to a gene: 9. This CDR3 is built from 13 residues. Germline loops: CDR1 DFQATT, CDR2 SNEGSKA (reference sequence). In nucleotides, the CDR3 is TGCAGTGCTAGAGGGTCCAGGGGGCGCGGACAGTACTTC. This gives the protein CSARGSRGRGQYF.

This rearrangement joins TRBV7-9 to TRBJ2-7; the D is unclear. Trimming pared 0 bases from V and 4 bases from J, leaving 13 bases between. Germline CDR1 and CDR2: SEHNR and FQNEAQ (reference sequence). This CDR3 contains 15 residues. CDR3 sequence: CASSLAGMVSYEQYF. The DNA for the CDR3 is TGTGCCAGCAGCTTAGCGGGGATGGTCTCATACGAGCAGTACTTC.